This T cell receptor beta chain was captured by sequencing in a study of CD8+CD57+ T cells in acquired aplastic anemia (dated by TCRdb to 2016 to 2018). About the investigation overall: A mean of roughly 3.2 ug of DNA, ranging from about 0.2 to 27.4 ug, was extracted from sorted CD4+ and CD8+ cells. Healthy donor samples averaged approximately 10 million reads for CD4+ and under 12 million for CD8+ cells. Here is what the overall study found, with its caveats: Between patients and healthy controls, no significant difference in CD8+ Simpson's diversity was found (P=0.060). Although roughly 29 CD8+ CDR3 sequences were shared by patients and controls, these sequences appeared highly expressed in patients and within the immunodominant clones of patients.

In this study, sorted CD4+ and CD8+ T cells from the blood of healthy subjects and of severe aplastic anemia patients had their TCR repertoires deep-sequenced. Ficoll-Paque density gradient centrifugation was used to isolate peripheral blood mononuclear cells. Before DNA extraction, CD4+ and CD8+ T cells were sorted with FACS or magnetic beads. Measured from the cysteine to the phenylalanine, the CDR3 is 18 residues long. The entry retains the CDR3 DNA only, 54 bases that are in frame from base 1. Reading the germline V gene gives CDR1 SGHRS and CDR2 YFSETQ. This clonotype was recorded only once. No antigen is known for it. The junction does not match germline at one end; this may be a read error. TCR beta VDJ combination and CDR3 sequence profiling used genomic DNA as the template. An Illumina HiSeq 2000 was the platform used for TCR repertoire sequencing. Regarding the original processing steps: TRBV/TRBJ rearrangement plots, CDR3 size and DJ length profiles, and Simpson's diversity index were used to assess repertoires. The immunodominant clone was defined as the most abundant DNA sequence in deep sequencing data. CDR3 amino acid sequences were screened for sharing across subjects and compared with published repertoires and the VDJdb database. TCRdb trimmed public reads at Q25 via fastp, called clones via MiXCR and kept in-frame beta chains. Under each unique CDR3 protein, matching rows form one entry showing the most common genes and DNA. The V and J calls here are based on TCRdb, not the publication. Counted in this sample were approximately 380,000 distinct CDR3 sequences; roughly 64% of them appeared once. The ten most abundant clones make up 4% of the sample.

Rearrangement joined TRBV5-1 to TRBJ1-1; the D gene cannot be resolved reliably. What was sequenced was sorted CD4+, CD8+, or CD8+CD57+ T cells (not recorded which) from PBMCs. The clonotype was recovered from a human donor in good health, serving as a control. The CDR3 is CASSLARRLAAMNTEAFF. The DNA sequence is TGTGCCAGCAGCTTGGCCCGGCGTTTAGCCGCCATGAACACTGAAGCTTTCTTT.